The 23 T cell receptor beta chains given below trace back to one sample, sequenced in a study of blood T cell repertoires in COVID-19. Assay used: immunoSEQ multiplex PCR; TCRdb lists only in-frame clones, some missing. The sample comprises approximately 280,000 clones, approximately 84% of which are singletons, and almost 1.5% rests with the top ten. Sequenced material: peripheral blood. The origin of the receptors is a human donor with COVID-19, enrolled during active disease. The donor label of this sample is uncertain.

The chain combines TRBV28 with TRBJ2-2; 7 bases agree with TRBD1. The germline CDR1 and CDR2 sequences are MDHEN and SYDVKM. Trimming took 4 bases from V and 3 from J; bases not matched to a gene: 5. The CDR3 length is 15 residues. CDR3 sequence reads: CASSSTGSHTGELFF. The CDR3, as DNA: TGTGCCAGCAGTTCGACAGGGTCGCACACCGGGGAGCTGTTTTTT.

This clone has just one count. This rearrangement joins TRBV4-1 to TRBJ2-7; D is undetermined. Germline loops: CDR1 MGHRA, CDR2 YSYEKL. Deletions cut 2 bases from V and 4 bases from J, with 18 bases between. The CDR3 loop spans 16 amino acids. The CDR3 DNA sequence: TGCGCCAGCAGCCAATTCCTGACTGATGTAGGTTACGAGCAGTACTTC. It encodes CASSQFLTDVGYEQYF.

The J gene is TRBJ2-7, the V gene TRBV7-2; D perhaps matches TRBD2 (6 bases). The V and J ends lost 5 bases and 4 bases respectively, with 21 bases between them. CDR1 and CDR2 from the germline V gene are SGHTA and FQGNSA. The CDR3 has 16 residues. Here the CDR3 DNA reads TGTGCCAGCAGCCCACAACCGGGGGTGAATTCTTACGAGCAGTACTTC. It codes for CASSPQPGVNSYEQYF.

The chain recombines TRBV30 with TRBJ2-2; D unresolved. Trimming took 4 bases from V and 4 from J, leaving 13 bases between them. Germline V lookup: CDR1 GTSNPN, CDR2 SVGIG (reference sequence). There are 14 residues in the CDR3. The CDR3 sequence: CAWNLAPGTGELFF. The CDR3 coding sequence is TGTGCCTGGAACCTGGCCCCGGGCACCGGGGAGCTGTTTTTT.

J is TRBJ2-1 and V is TRBV3-1 (or the pseudogene TRBV3-2); TRBD2 matches at 11 bases. The CDR3 is made up of 15 amino acids. Germline assignment: CDR1 LGHDT and CDR2 YNNKEL (reference sequence). The V gene end was trimmed by 6 bases and the J gene end by 3 bases; junction bases not matched to a gene: 4. CDR3 residues: CASSPGTSGYNEQFF. The CDR3 nucleotides are TGTGCCAGCAGTCCCGGGACTAGCGGCTACAATGAGCAGTTCTTC.

This clone has a handful of counts. The CDR3 DNA sequence: TGTGCCAGCAGCCAAGGCCAAGGCAGGTCGCATAATGAAAAACTGTTTTTT. This gives the protein CASSQGQGRSHNEKLFF. The chain has TRBV3-1 (or the pseudogene TRBV3-2) and TRBJ1-4; no clear D. Trimming stripped 1 base from V and 4 bases from J, with 16 bases between. Looked up from germline, CDR1 is LGHDT and CDR2 is YNNKEL (reference sequence). This CDR3 is 17 amino acids long.

The V gene is TRBV6-2 or TRBV6-3, the J gene TRBJ2-7; D is undetermined. CDR1 and CDR2 from the germline V gene are MNHEY and SVGEGT. Trimming removed 6 bases at V and 3 bases at J, with 6 bases between. This CDR3 has 11 residues. CDR3 loop: CASSEDYEQYF. The CDR3 nucleotides are TGTGCCAGCAGCGAGGACTACGAGCAGTACTTC.

This chain connects TRBV6-5 to TRBJ2-6, with D unclear. V was pared by 6 bases and J by 2 bases, with 11 bases between. Germline-derived CDR1 and CDR2 are MNHEY and SVGAGI. This CDR3 is 15 amino acids long. The DNA of the CDR3 is TGTGCCAGCAGGATTAGAGGAGCTGGGGCCAACGTCCTGACTTTC. Its translation: CASRIRGAGANVLTF.

Note on this clone: This CDR3 is also generated by other DNA sequences in the sample. The chain has TRBV5-1 and TRBJ1-2; TRBD1 matches at 8 bases. Losses at the gene ends were 1 base for V and 8 bases for J; bases not matched to a gene: 4. Germline CDR1 and CDR2: SGHRS and YFSETQ. The CDR3 covers 13 residues. CDR3 DNA: TGCGCCAGCAGCTTGCAGGGGGCGGACGGCTACACCTTC. Encoded protein: CASSLQGADGYTF.

V usage is TRBV28 and J usage is TRBJ1-3, with D perhaps matching TRBD1 (5 bases). The CDR3 has 14 amino acids. V was shortened by 2 bases and J by 2 bases, with 7 bases between the two germline ends. Germline loops: CDR1 MDHEN, CDR2 SYDVKM. Here the CDR3 DNA reads TGTGCCAGCAGTTTAGCAGGGCCTGGAAACACCATATATTTT. Translating it yields CASSLAGPGNTIYF.

The chain couples TRBV5-6 to TRBJ2-6; TRBD2 might be the D (5 bases). Germline-derived CDR1 and CDR2 are SGHDT and YYEEEE. Trimming left V 4 bases short and J 0 bases short, with 5 bases between. The CDR3 runs 14 residues. As DNA, the CDR3 is TGTGCCAGCAGCGGGAGCTCTGGGGCCAACGTCCTGACTTTC. Translating gives CASSGSSGANVLTF.

V usage is TRBV25-1 and J usage is TRBJ1-1; TRBD1 is a possible D gene (5 bases). The CDR3 is made up of 15 amino acids. V was trimmed by 4 bases and J by 3 bases, leaving 15 bases between them. Looked up from germline, CDR1 is MGHDK and CDR2 is SYGVNS. CDR3 DNA: TGTGCCAGCAGTGGGCTGCAGGGATGGGACACTGAAGCTTTCTTT. Its protein product is CASSGLQGWDTEAFF.

The chain combines TRBV10-3 with TRBJ2-2; D call uncertain. Germline V gene sequence: CDR1 ENHRY, CDR2 SYGVKD. Trimming removed 0 bases at V and 5 bases at J, with 10 bases between. The CDR3 loop spans 15 amino acids. The CDR3 is CAISESGQLTGELFF. The CDR3 bases are TGTGCCATCAGTGAGTCTGGGCAGTTGACCGGGGAGCTGTTTTTT.

The J gene is TRBJ1-4, the V gene TRBV7-9; TRBD1 agrees at 7 bases. This CDR3 is built from 14 residues. Germline lookup yields CDR1 SEHNR and CDR2 FQNEAQ (reference sequence). The V and J ends lost 0 bases and 7 bases, in that order; junction bases with no gene match: 2. CDR3 residues: CASSLATGREKLFF. The CDR3 DNA is TGTGCCAGCAGCTTAGCGACAGGGCGTGAAAAACTGTTTTTT.

This clone has a single count. This chain uses TRBV5-1 with TRBJ2-3, with 12 bases identical to TRBD2. With V trimmed by 0 bases and J by 6 bases, 5 bases remained unmatched. Per germline, CDR1 SGHRS and CDR2 YFSETQ. The CDR3 totals 16 residues. The CDR3 sequence is CASSLGLAGDLDTQYF. CDR3 nucleotides: TGCGCCAGCAGCTTGGGACTAGCGGGAGATCTGGATACGCAGTATTTT.

The rearrangement joins TRBV5-1 to TRBJ1-1; D is possibly TRBD1 (5 bases). Deletions cut 2 bases from V and 1 base from J, with 9 bases between. This CDR3 has 14 amino acids. Germline V gene data show CDR1 as SGHRS and CDR2 as YFSETQ. This CDR3 is CASSFSGGNTEAFF. DNA for the CDR3: TGCGCCAGCAGCTTTTCGGGGGGGAACACTGAAGCTTTCTTT. Using reference TRBV5-1 and TRBJ1-1 for the parts outside the CDR3, the full variable domain is KAGVTQTPRYLIKTRGQQVTLSCSPISGHRSVSWYQQTPGQGLQFLFEYFSETQRNKGNFPGRFSGRQFSNSRSEMNVSTLELGDSALYLCASSFSGGNTEAFFGQGTRLTVV.

With respect to this clone: The same CDR3 can be traced to other DNA sequences in this sample. V usage is TRBV19 and J usage is TRBJ1-5; 7 bases line up with TRBD1. This CDR3 is 14 amino acids long. Germline CDR1 and CDR2: LNHDA and SQIVND (reference sequence). J was trimmed by 4 bases and V by 3 bases; bases with no gene match: 3. CDR3: CASSISGGNQPQHF. CDR3 sequence (DNA): TGTGCCAGTAGTATTTCAGGGGGTAATCAGCCCCAGCATTTT.

This chain's CDR3 is CASSLDSNYGYTF. The CDR3 bases are TGTGCCAGCAGCCTGGACAGTAACTATGGCTACACCTTC. The chain joins TRBV5-4 to TRBJ1-2, with a tentative D call TRBD1 (6 bases). This CDR3 is 13 amino acids long. Germline V gene lookup returns CDR1 SGHNT and CDR2 YYREEE (reference sequence). V lost 4 bases, J lost 1 base, and 8 bases lay in between.

This clone was counted ten times or more. The V gene is TRBV27, the J gene TRBJ1-1; no clear D gene. Trimming pared 5 bases from V and 2 bases from J, leaving 9 bases between. This CDR3 has 13 amino acids. Germline V gene sequence: CDR1 MNHEY, CDR2 SMNVEV (reference sequence). The CDR3 loop is CASSRRSNTEAFF. CDR3 in DNA: TGTGCCAGCAGTCGGAGGTCCAACACTGAAGCTTTCTTT.

The J gene is TRBJ1-1, the V gene TRBV19; 9 bases map to TRBD1. Trimming at V came to 4 bases and at J to 7 bases, leaving 10 bases not matched to a gene. The CDR3 is 15 amino acids. CDR1 is LNHDA, CDR2 SQIVND, per germline (reference sequence). The CDR3, as DNA: TGTGCCAGTAGTAGCGGAACAGGGGGCGTCGTTGAAGCTTTCTTT. Its translation: CASSSGTGGVVEAFF.

The chain recombines TRBV9 with TRBJ2-3; perhaps TRBD2 as D (6 bases). V was shortened by 1 base and J by 1 base, with 10 bases between the two germline ends. There are 15 residues in the CDR3. CDR1 and CDR2 from the germline V gene are SGDLS and YYNGEE. CDR3 in amino acids: CASSVLGEGTDTQYF. CDR3 sequence (DNA): TGTGCCAGCAGCGTATTGGGGGAGGGCACAGATACGCAGTATTTT. The full variable domain, in which reference TRBV9 and TRBJ2-3 provide the parts outside the CDR3, is DSGVTQTPKHLITATGQRVTLRCSPRSGDLSVYWYQQSLDQGLQFLIQYYNGEERAKGNILERFSAQQFPDLHSELNLSSLELGDSALYFCASSVLGEGTDTQYFGPGTRLTVL.

The chain couples TRBV5-4 to TRBJ1-3, with D unresolved. CDR3 length equals 17 residues. CDR1 SGHNT and CDR2 YYREEE come from the germline V gene (reference sequence). Trimming stripped 4 bases from V and 0 bases from J, with 17 bases between. Here the CDR3 DNA reads TGTGCCAGCAGCAGCCTCACATCCGGAGCCTCTGGAAACACCATATATTTT. This gives the protein CASSSLTSGASGNTIYF.

The chain combines TRBV2 with TRBJ1-6, with D possibly TRBD1 on 6 matching bases. This CDR3 is built from 14 residues. CDR1 is SNHLY, CDR2 FYNNEI, per germline. The V and J ends lost 5 bases and 7 bases respectively, with 12 bases between them. CDR3 protein: CASSLPRGNSPLHF. CDR3 DNA: TGTGCCAGCAGTCTCCCCAGGGGCAATTCACCCCTCCACTTT.